Below are 28 T cell receptor beta chains sequenced from a single sample in a study of vaccination effects on CD4 cells after COVID-19. The authors isolated CD4+ T cells after about eleven days of culture. Profiling relied on immunoSEQ multiplex PCR, and the TCRdb table lists in-frame clones only, not all of them. This sample has 70,000 or so clones, with around 77% found just once. No antigens are known for them. The material was CD4+ T cells from PBMCs cultured without peptide, obtained before COVID-19 vaccination. The receptors derive from a human donor who received a COVID-19 vaccine.

The chain combines TRBV19 with TRBJ2-7; D unresolved. Trimming cost V 8 bases and J 6 bases, with 17 bases left between them. Germline-derived CDR1 and CDR2 are LNHDA and SQIVND (reference sequence). The length of the CDR3 is 13 residues. The CDR3 loop is CASPRAWGREQYV. In DNA form, the CDR3 reads TGTGCCAGTCCCCGGGCCTGGGGTCGCGAGCAGTACGTC.

The V gene is TRBV12-3 or TRBV12-4, the J gene TRBJ2-1; D is undetermined. This CDR3 has 12 residues. V dropped 3 bases and J dropped 6 bases, with 6 bases sitting between them. DNA for the CDR3: TGTGCCAGCAGTTTCCCCCTCAATGAGCAGTTCTTC. Protein product: CASSFPLNEQFF.

V is TRBV2 and J is TRBJ1-1; D is ambiguous. CDR1 SNHLY and CDR2 FYNNEI come from the germline V gene. V gave up 7 bases and J gave up 7 bases, with 13 bases separating them. There are 12 residues in the CDR3. The CDR3 bases are TGTGCCAGCATTTGGGCGGCCGGTGAAGCTTTCTTT. This codes for CASIWAAGEAFF. The full variable domain, completed using reference TRBV2 and TRBJ1-1, is EPEVTQTPSHQVTQMGQEVILRCVPISNHLYFYWYRQILGQKVEFLVSFYNNEISEKSEIFDDQFSVERPDGSNFTLKIRSTKLEDSAMYFCASIWAAGEAFFGQGTRLTVV.

The chain is built from TRBV18 and TRBJ1-3; D remains unclear. Per germline, CDR1 KGHSH and CDR2 LQKENI. With 2 bases removed from V and 0 bases from J, the gap between germline ends came to 8 bases. CDR3 length: 15 amino acids. The CDR3 reads CASSPNRFSGNTIYF. The CDR3 region has the DNA TGTGCCAGCTCACCAAATCGGTTCTCTGGAAACACCATATATTTT.

V and J are TRBV2 and TRBJ1-5; no reliable D call. Germline loops: CDR1 SNHLY, CDR2 FYNNEI. The CDR3 loop spans 13 amino acids. The V gene lost 10 bases and the J gene lost 5 bases, with 15 bases spanning the gap. CDR3 DNA sequence: TGTGCCACCGGCCGGGAGTCACATCAGCCCCAGCATTTT. It is translated as CATGRESHQPQHF.

V gene TRBV3-1 (or the pseudogene TRBV3-2) combines with J gene TRBJ2-4, with D perhaps TRBD2 (6 bases). The CDR3 extends over 13 amino acids. Germline V lookup: CDR1 LGHDT, CDR2 YNNKEL (reference sequence). V lost 1 base to trimming and J lost 5 bases, with 6 bases between them. CDR3 sequence (DNA): TGTGCCAGCAGCCAAGGGGGGGAAAACATTCAGTACTTC. Translation: CASSQGGENIQYF.

The chain joins TRBV7-8 to TRBJ2-3; 8 bases agree with TRBD2. This CDR3 comprises 14 residues. Germline-derived CDR1 and CDR2 are SGHVS and FQNEAQ. Germline trimming cut 5 bases from V and 1 base from J; bases unmatched to any gene: 2. CDR3 nucleotides: TGTGCCAGCAGCCTTAGCGGGGGCACAGATACGCAGTATTTT. Residues: CASSLSGGTDTQYF.

With regard to this clone: Other DNA sequences in this specimen translate into the identical CDR3. V is TRBV2 and J is TRBJ2-5; no clear D. V gave up 4 bases and J gave up 1 base, with 1 base separating them. The CDR3 is 11 residues long. Germline V gene lookup returns CDR1 SNHLY and CDR2 FYNNEI. The CDR3 DNA follows: TGTGCCAGCAGTGCCCAAGAGACCCAGTACTTC. As protein: CASSAQETQYF.

V usage is TRBV6-5 and J usage is TRBJ2-2, with D perhaps matching TRBD1 or TRBD2 (5 bases each). Germline lookup yields CDR1 MNHEY and CDR2 SVGAGI. The V end lost 2 bases, the J end lost 3 bases, and 10 bases lay between the germline ends. The CDR3 has 15 amino acids. CDR3 nucleotide sequence: TGTGCCAGCAGTTACGGGGACGGATACACCGGGGAGCTGTTTTTT. Translation: CASSYGDGYTGELFF.

The chain is built from TRBV5-1 and TRBJ2-6; tentatively, D is TRBD1 (6 bases). This CDR3 is 16 amino acids long. V gave up 2 bases and J gave up 1 base, with 10 bases separating them. Germline V lookup: CDR1 SGHRS, CDR2 YFSETQ. This CDR3 reads CASSLQGSSGANVLTF. CDR3 sequence (DNA): TGCGCCAGCAGCTTACAGGGCTCATCTGGGGCCAACGTCCTGACTTTC.

With regard to this clone: One end of the junction fails to match germline, which may point to a read error. At the DNA level, this CDR3 is encoded by other sequences in the same sample as well. J is TRBJ1-2 and V is TRBV19; D may be TRBD1 (6 bases). The germline V gene encodes CDR1 LNHDA and CDR2 SQIVND (reference sequence). This CDR3 is 14 amino acids long. CDR3 nucleotides: TGTGCCAGTAGTACCCCGCAGGGGCAGGGTGGCTACACTTTC. This encodes CASSTPQGQGGYTF.

This clone was seen a handful of times. This chain links TRBV28 with TRBJ2-1, with D unclear. The CDR3 runs to 12 residues. The germline CDR1 and CDR2 sequences are MDHEN and SYDVKM. Trimming pared 3 bases from V and 8 bases from J, leaving 8 bases between. The CDR3 nucleotides are TGTGCCAGCAGTTTGGGCGGCTATGAGCAGTTCTTC. Protein product: CASSLGGYEQFF.

This sequence joins TRBV5-4 and TRBJ2-5, with TRBD1 matching 8 bases. This CDR3 spans 15 amino acids. CDR1 and CDR2 from the germline V gene are SGHNT and YYREEE (reference sequence). Trimming cost V 4 bases and J 5 bases; bases outside gene matches: 10. CDR3 residues: CASSIKDRGPETQYF. CDR3 in DNA: TGTGCCAGCAGCATTAAAGACAGGGGACCGGAGACCCAGTACTTC.

This clone was seen just once. The rearrangement links TRBV6-5 to TRBJ2-1; 7 nucleotides agree with TRBD1. V shed 5 bases, J shed 9 bases, and the junction held 10 bases outside the gene matches. CDR3 length: 14 amino acids. CDR1 and CDR2 from the germline V gene are MNHEY and SVGAGI. CDR3 protein: CASSPNSGTAEQFF. The CDR3 DNA follows: TGTGCCAGCAGTCCGAACTCCGGGACAGCTGAGCAGTTCTTC.

The CDR3 here is CATSRGGRSYEQYV. In DNA, the CDR3 is TGTGCCACCAGCAGAGGGGGCAGGTCCTACGAGCAGTACGTC. The genes are TRBV15 and TRBJ2-7; weak D call: TRBD1 (5 bases). The CDR3 is 14 residues long. V shed 1 base and J shed 1 base, with 8 bases lying between them. CDR1 and CDR2 (germline): LNHNV, YYDKDF (reference sequence).

The CDR3 spells CASSFPGASGANVLTF. The CDR3 DNA is TGCGCCAGCAGCTTCCCGGGAGCCTCTGGGGCCAACGTCCTGACTTTC. The chain couples TRBV5-1 to TRBJ2-6; D perhaps matches TRBD2 (6 bases). The CDR3 loop spans 16 amino acids. Germline assignment: CDR1 SGHRS and CDR2 YFSETQ. Trimming stripped 2 bases from V and 0 bases from J, with 9 bases between.

The chain combines TRBV5-1 with TRBJ1-5; no reliable D call. Germline V gene data show CDR1 as SGHRS and CDR2 as YFSETQ. The CDR3 covers 13 residues. Trimming cost V 1 base and J 5 bases, with 7 bases left between them. The CDR3 sequence: CASSLSTDQPQHF. The CDR3 DNA follows: TGCGCCAGCAGCTTGTCAACAGATCAGCCCCAGCATTTT.

The chain links TRBV18 to TRBJ2-6; D ambiguous. CDR3 length: 18 residues. CDR1 and CDR2 from the germline V gene are KGHSH and LQKENI. V dropped 6 bases and J dropped 4 bases, with 22 bases sitting between them. CDR3 coding DNA: TGTGCCAGCTCCCCCCAGGCTTGGATAAACGCGGGGGCCAACGTCCTGACTTTC. It translates to CASSPQAWINAGANVLTF.

This chain uses TRBV5-1 with TRBJ1-1; TRBD1 aligns across 8 bases. This CDR3 comprises 13 residues. The V gene's germline CDR1 is SGHRS and CDR2 YFSETQ. The junction had 10 bases not matched to a gene; V was cut back by 4 bases and J by 11 bases. The CDR3 here is CASSLTATGDAFF. CDR3 DNA sequence: TGCGCCAGCAGCCTGACTGCGACAGGGGACGCTTTCTTT.

In this sample, this clone turned up a few times. V gene TRBV27 combines with J gene TRBJ2-2; 8 bases are shared with TRBD1. The CDR3 runs 16 residues. Germline loops: CDR1 MNHEY, CDR2 SMNVEV (reference sequence). V was clipped by 5 bases and J by 0 bases; unmatched bases: 5. DNA for the CDR3: TGTGCCAGCAGTCGGGACAGGTACGCGAACACCGGGGAGCTGTTTTTT. The encoded protein is CASSRDRYANTGELFF.

V usage is TRBV10-1 and J usage is TRBJ2-3; D may be TRBD2 (5 bases). V dropped 4 bases and J dropped 3 bases, with 14 bases sitting between them. There are 15 residues in the CDR3. CDR1 and CDR2 from the germline V gene are WNHNN and SYGVQD (reference sequence). The CDR3 loop reads CASSASGKGTDTQYF. The CDR3 DNA sequence: TGCGCCAGCAGTGCGTCGGGGAAAGGGACAGATACGCAGTATTTT.

This clone was seen a few times. V gene TRBV10-3 combines with J gene TRBJ1-1; tentatively, D is TRBD1 (6 bases). Germline V gene sequence: CDR1 ENHRY, CDR2 SYGVKD. This CDR3 has 15 residues. V lost 10 bases to trimming and J lost 0 bases, with 18 bases between them. The CDR3 is CATGVGTTMNTEAFF. The CDR3 nucleotides read TGTGCCACAGGGGTGGGCACCACAATGAACACTGAAGCTTTCTTT.

J is TRBJ1-5 and V is TRBV2; D possibly corresponds to TRBD1 (5 bases). CDR3 length: 19 amino acids. Germline CDR1 SNHLY, CDR2 FYNNEI. Trimming removed 0 bases from V and 0 bases from J, with 18 bases in between. This CDR3 is CASSEAGWLGHYSNQPQHF. Written as DNA, the CDR3 is TGTGCCAGCAGTGAAGCTGGGTGGCTGGGGCATTATAGCAATCAGCCCCAGCATTTT. The whole variable domain, remainder taken from reference TRBV2 and TRBJ1-5, is EPEVTQTPSHQVTQMGQEVILRCVPISNHLYFYWYRQILGQKVEFLVSFYNNEISEKSEIFDDQFSVERPDGSNFTLKIRSTKLEDSAMYFCASSEAGWLGHYSNQPQHFGDGTRLSIL.

V is TRBV4-1 and J is TRBJ2-3; possibly TRBD2 for D (6 bases). The CDR3 has 17 amino acids. Trimming took off 1 base at V and 2 bases at J, with 16 bases between the two ends. Germline CDR1 MGHRA, CDR2 YSYEKL. The CDR3 nucleotides are TGCGCCAGCAGCCAAGGGCCCTCTGCGGGGACCACAGATACGCAGTATTTT. Its protein product is CASSQGPSAGTTDTQYF.

The rearrangement links TRBV14 to TRBJ2-3, with 9 bases identical to TRBD2. Germline CDR1 is SGHDN and CDR2 is FVKESK. CDR3 length: 18 amino acids. After removal of 4 bases from V and 1 base from J, the junction contained 12 bases not matched to a gene. The CDR3 protein is CASSRPGLAGAGTDTQYF. The CDR3 DNA reads TGTGCCAGCAGCCGCCCGGGACTAGCTGGGGCCGGCACAGATACGCAGTATTTT.

The V and J genes are TRBV19 and TRBJ2-5, with 10 bases matching TRBD2. The J segment lost 5 bases and the V segment lost 4 bases, leaving 16 bases of the junction unmatched. Germline loops: CDR1 LNHDA, CDR2 SQIVND (reference sequence). CDR3 length: 18 residues. The CDR3 protein is CASSRASGGLGGRETQYF. In DNA, the CDR3 is TGTGCCAGTAGTAGGGCTAGCGGGGGATTAGGCGGACGGGAGACCCAGTACTTC.

The DNA of the CDR3 is TGTGCCAGCTCCACAGGGCTGTACAATGAGCAGTTCTTC. Protein sequence: CASSTGLYNEQFF. This sequence joins TRBV18 and TRBJ2-1; D perhaps matches TRBD1 (6 bases). Germline V gene sequence: CDR1 KGHSH, CDR2 LQKENI. The germline V and J ends were trimmed by 6 bases and 4 bases, with 10 bases remaining between them. The CDR3 totals 13 residues.

V gene TRBV21-1 combines with J gene TRBJ2-1; the table names TRBD1, a call not compared with the DNA. TRBV21-1 is shown as a pseudogene. This CDR3 has 17 amino acids. CDR3 loop: CASSKSPGQGNFNEQFF. Here the CDR3 DNA reads TGTGCCAGCAGCAAAAGCCCGGGACAGGGGAACTTCAATGAGCAGTTCTTC.